What follows are 15 T cell receptor beta chains derived from one specimen sequenced in a study of graft-versus-host responses after intestinal transplantation. Repertoires were generated with immunoSEQ multiplex PCR, while TCRdb's copy carries only in-frame clones and drops some. Of some 100,000 clones in the sample, around nine tenths were seen once. These receptors are not linked to any known antigen. This sample comprised unstimulated CD8+ T cells sorted from spleen or lymph node cells, obtained before intestinal transplant. The receptor set was obtained from a human donor who received an intestinal transplant.

The chain has TRBV2 and TRBJ2-5; D is ambiguous. This CDR3 region has 11 residues. V was trimmed by 3 bases and J by 5 bases, leaving 4 bases between them. Germline assignment: CDR1 SNHLY and CDR2 FYNNEI. This CDR3 is CASSDDETQYF. The CDR3 DNA follows: TGTGCCAGCAGTGATGATGAGACCCAGTACTTC.

The CDR3 loop is CASSETASGVYEQYF. The CDR3 nucleotides are TGTGCCAGCAGCGAAACCGCATCGGGAGTTTACGAGCAGTACTTC. V and J are TRBV14 and TRBJ2-7; the D gene is possibly TRBD2 (6 bases). CDR3 size: 15 residues. V was trimmed by 5 bases and J by 4 bases, leaving 18 bases between them. Looked up from germline, CDR1 is SGHDN and CDR2 is FVKESK. Filled out from reference TRBV14 and TRBJ2-7, the complete variable domain reads EAGVTQFPSHSVIEKGQTVTLRCDPISGHDNLYWYRRVMGKEIKFLLHFVKESKQDESGMPNNRFLAERTGGTYSTLKVQPAELEDSGVYFCASSETASGVYEQYFGPGTRLTVT.

V usage is TRBV6-1 and J usage is TRBJ2-7; D is possibly TRBD1 or TRBD2 (5 bases each). The germline V gene encodes CDR1 MNHNS and CDR2 SASEGT. Trimming pared 5 bases from V and 2 bases from J, leaving 13 bases between. The length of the CDR3 is 14 residues. CDR3 bases: TGTGCCAGCAGTACCTCTGGGGGTACCTACGAGCAGTACTTC. This sequence encodes CASSTSGGTYEQYF.

The chain carries TRBV29-1 and TRBJ2-7; D not resolved. Trimming stripped 1 base from V and 0 bases from J, with 7 bases between. Germline loops: CDR1 SQVTM, CDR2 ANQGSEA. This CDR3 region has 13 residues. CDR3 nucleotides: TGCAGCGTTGAAGTAGAGAGCTCCTACGAGCAGTACTTC. Its protein product is CSVEVESSYEQYF.

This clone was recorded only once. The rearrangement uses TRBV5-4 and TRBJ2-1; D is ambiguous. The CDR3 length is 14 residues. Germline V gene sequence: CDR1 SGHNT, CDR2 YYREEE (reference sequence). V was pared by 2 bases and J by 7 bases, with 13 bases between. Written as DNA, the CDR3 is TGTGCCAGCAGCTTCTTTGACGGGTGGAATGAGCAGTTCTTC. This gives the protein CASSFFDGWNEQFF. The whole variable domain, remainder taken from reference TRBV5-4 and TRBJ2-1, is ETGVTQSPTHLIKTRGQQVTLRCSSQSGHNTVSWYQQALGQGPQFIFQYYREEENGRGNFPPRFSGLQFPNYSSELNVNALELDDSALYLCASSFFDGWNEQFFGPGTRLTVL.

The chain combines TRBV5-1 with TRBJ2-7; TRBD2 matches at 7 bases. The CDR3 sequence is 16 residues long. From germline, CDR1 is SGHRS and CDR2 YFSETQ. V was pared by 1 base and J by 7 bases, with 14 bases of the junction left unmatched. The CDR3 loop is CASSLLEGLDYEEQYF. DNA of the CDR3: TGCGCCAGCAGCTTGTTAGAAGGACTAGACTACGAAGAGCAGTACTTC.

V and J are TRBV6-6 and TRBJ1-6; D perhaps matches TRBD1 (5 bases). The V gene lost 0 bases and the J gene lost 7 bases, with 7 bases spanning the gap. The CDR3 contains 14 residues. Germline V gives CDR1 MNHNY, CDR2 SVGAGI (reference sequence). CDR3 residues: CASSYSSGNSPLHF. CDR3 in DNA: TGTGCCAGCAGTTACTCTTCAGGGAATTCACCCCTCCACTTT.

The gene calls are TRBV7-9 and TRBJ1-4; D is unresolved. The CDR3 contains 14 residues. CDR1 and CDR2 from the germline V gene are SEHNR and FQNEAQ (reference sequence). Trimming took 5 bases from V and 5 from J, leaving 12 bases between them. CDR3 coding DNA: TGTGCCAGCAGCCGCGGGATCCTAAATGAAAAACTGTTTTTT. Its protein product is CASSRGILNEKLFF.

A few counts support this clone. V and J are TRBV6-4 and TRBJ1-5; TRBD1 aligns across 7 bases. Germline CDR1 is MRHNA and CDR2 is SNTAGT. With 3 bases clipped from V and 2 bases from J, the junction kept 7 bases outside the gene matches. The CDR3 contains 16 residues. DNA for the CDR3: TGTGCCAGCAGTGAAGCAGACGGACAGGGCAATCAGCCCCAGCATTTT. Protein sequence: CASSEADGQGNQPQHF.

V and J are TRBV10-2 and TRBJ1-6, with 9 bases lining up with TRBD1. Germline V gene lookup returns CDR1 WSHSY and CDR2 SAAADI. This CDR3 has 15 residues. V shed 6 bases, J shed 5 bases, and the junction held 5 bases outside the gene matches. The CDR3 loop is CASRLQGANNSPLHF. CDR3 coding DNA: TGCGCCAGCAGGCTACAGGGGGCGAATAATTCACCCCTCCACTTT.

This clone has just one count. The V call is TRBV7-6, the J call TRBJ1-1; possibly TRBD1 for D (6 bases). V gave up 5 bases and J gave up 0 bases, with 7 bases separating them. The CDR3 runs 13 residues. The germline CDR1 and CDR2 sequences are SGHVS and FNYEAQ. The CDR3 sequence: CASSRGMNTEAFF. CDR3 bases: TGTGCCAGCAGCAGGGGGATGAACACTGAAGCTTTCTTT.

This clone was detected only a few times. The gene calls are TRBV19 and TRBJ1-2; D ambiguous. Germline V lookup: CDR1 LNHDA, CDR2 SQIVND (reference sequence). The V and J ends lost 5 bases and 3 bases respectively, with 10 bases between them. CDR3 length equals 13 residues. The CDR3 DNA is TGTGCCAGTAGTTACGGGGTTGACTATGGCTACACCTTC. It encodes CASSYGVDYGYTF. The full variable domain, with the rest looked up from reference TRBV19 and TRBJ1-2, is DGGITQSPKYLFRKEGQNVTLSCEQNLNHDAMYWYRQDPGQGLRLIYYSQIVNDFQKGDIAEGYSVSREKKESFPLTVTSAQKNPTAFYLCASSYGVDYGYTFGSGTRLTVV.

This CDR3 is CASRQQESYEQYF. The DNA for the CDR3 is TGTGCCAGCAGACAACAGGAGTCCTACGAGCAGTACTTC. The chain carries TRBV27 and TRBJ2-7; perhaps TRBD1 as D (5 bases). V gave up 6 bases and J gave up 1 base, with 10 bases separating them. Germline V gene data show CDR1 as MNHEY and CDR2 as SMNVEV (reference sequence). This CDR3 has 13 amino acids.

The genes are TRBV10-3 and TRBJ2-5; D may be TRBD2 (6 bases). Germline CDR1 is ENHRY and CDR2 is SYGVKD. The CDR3 covers 13 residues. Trimming took 0 bases from V and 4 from J, leaving 6 bases between them. The CDR3, as DNA: TGTGCCATCAGTGAGTCGGGGGGAGAGACCCAGTACTTC. The encoded protein is CAISESGGETQYF.

The rearrangement joins TRBV6-5 to TRBJ1-1, with D maybe TRBD1 (5 bases). From germline, CDR1 is MNHEY and CDR2 SVGAGI. The V gene lost 5 bases and the J gene lost 4 bases, with 11 bases spanning the gap. This CDR3 has 13 amino acids. The CDR3 region has the DNA TGTGCCAGCAGTGGGGCCATTAGCACTGAAGCTTTCTTT. Protein product: CASSGAISTEAFF.